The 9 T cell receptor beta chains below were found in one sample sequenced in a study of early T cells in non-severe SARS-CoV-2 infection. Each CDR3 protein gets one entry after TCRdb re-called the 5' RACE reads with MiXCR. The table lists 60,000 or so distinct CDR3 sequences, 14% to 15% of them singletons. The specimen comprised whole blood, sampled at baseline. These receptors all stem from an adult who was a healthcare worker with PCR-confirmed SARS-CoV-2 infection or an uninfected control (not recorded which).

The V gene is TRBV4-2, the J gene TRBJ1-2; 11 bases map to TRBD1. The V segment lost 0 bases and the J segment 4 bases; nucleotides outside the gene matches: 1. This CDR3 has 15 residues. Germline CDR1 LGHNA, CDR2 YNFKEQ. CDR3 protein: CASSQEGTGGYGYTF. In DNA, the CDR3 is TGTGCCAGCAGCCAAGAAGGGACAGGGGGCTATGGCTACACCTTC.

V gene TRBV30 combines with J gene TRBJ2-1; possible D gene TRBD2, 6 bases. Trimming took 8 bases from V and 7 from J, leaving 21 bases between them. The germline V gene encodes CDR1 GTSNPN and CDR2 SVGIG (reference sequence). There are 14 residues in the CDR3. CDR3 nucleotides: TGTGCCATCACGAGCAGGTTTCGGGGGAATGAGCAGTTCTTC. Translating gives CAITSRFRGNEQFF. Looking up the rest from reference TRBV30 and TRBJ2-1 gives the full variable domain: SQTIHQWPATLVQPVGSPLSLECTVEGTSNPNLYWYRQAAGRGLQLLFYSVGIGQISSEVPQNLSASRPQDRQFILSSKKLLLSDSGFYLCAITSRFRGNEQFFGPGTRLTVL.

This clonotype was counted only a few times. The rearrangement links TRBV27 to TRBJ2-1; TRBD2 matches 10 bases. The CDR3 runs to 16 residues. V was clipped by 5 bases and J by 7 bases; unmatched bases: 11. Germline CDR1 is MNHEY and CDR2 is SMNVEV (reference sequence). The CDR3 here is CASSGLAGEYANEQFF. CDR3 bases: TGTGCCAGCAGTGGCCTAGCGGGAGAGTATGCGAATGAGCAGTTCTTC.

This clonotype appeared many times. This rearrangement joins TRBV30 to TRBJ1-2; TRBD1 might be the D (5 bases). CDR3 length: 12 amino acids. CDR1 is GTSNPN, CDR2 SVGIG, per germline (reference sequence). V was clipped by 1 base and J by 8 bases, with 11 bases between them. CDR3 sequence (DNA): TGTGCCTGGAGTGAAGGGGCTAGAGGCTACACCTTC. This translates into CAWSEGARGYTF.

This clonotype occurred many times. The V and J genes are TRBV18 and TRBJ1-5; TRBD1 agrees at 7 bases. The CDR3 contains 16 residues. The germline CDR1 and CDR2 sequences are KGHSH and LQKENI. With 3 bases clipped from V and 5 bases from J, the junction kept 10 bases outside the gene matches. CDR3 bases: TGTGCCAGCTCACCCAACCAGGGGGGTCTCGATCAGCCCCAGCATTTT. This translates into CASSPNQGGLDQPQHF.

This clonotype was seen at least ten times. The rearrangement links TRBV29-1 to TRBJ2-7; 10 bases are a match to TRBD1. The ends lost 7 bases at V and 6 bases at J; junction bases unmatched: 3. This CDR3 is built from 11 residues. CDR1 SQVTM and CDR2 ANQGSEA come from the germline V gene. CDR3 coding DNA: TGCAGCGCCCGGGACAGGGGCGAGCAGTACTTC. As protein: CSARDRGEQYF.

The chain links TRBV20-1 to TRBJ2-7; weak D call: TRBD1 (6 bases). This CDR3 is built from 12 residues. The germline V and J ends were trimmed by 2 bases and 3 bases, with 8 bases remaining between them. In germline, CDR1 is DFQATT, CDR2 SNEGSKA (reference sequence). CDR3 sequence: CSARLDSYEQYF. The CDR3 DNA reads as TGCAGTGCTAGACTGGACAGCTACGAGCAGTACTTC.

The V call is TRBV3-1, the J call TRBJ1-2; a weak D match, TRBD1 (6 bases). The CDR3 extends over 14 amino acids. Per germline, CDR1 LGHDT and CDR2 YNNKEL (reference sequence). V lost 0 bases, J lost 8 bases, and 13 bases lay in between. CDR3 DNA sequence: TGTGCCAGCAGCCAAGATTGGCAGGGGAACGGCTACACCTTC. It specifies CASSQDWQGNGYTF.

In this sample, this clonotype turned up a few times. The CDR3 is CSATLLDTQYF. The CDR3 DNA reads as TGCAGTGCTACACTATTGGATACGCAGTATTTT. V gene TRBV20-1 combines with J gene TRBJ2-3; no reliable D call. CDR3 size: 11 residues. Deletions cut 4 bases from V and 6 bases from J, with 8 bases between. Germline CDR1 reads DFQATT; CDR2 reads SNEGSKA (reference sequence).